This paragraph reports one TCR beta chain. A second PCR of roughly 7 to 11 cycles used a sample-barcoded 5' primer and a J-beta primer mix. Each CDR3 protein gets one entry after TCRdb re-called the 5' RACE reads with MiXCR. Altogether about 800,000 distinct CDR3 sequences are present, about 62% being singletons, with the ten largest covering 20% to 25%. The germline V gene encodes CDR1 MDHEN and CDR2 SYDVKM. The CDR3 spans 14 residues. The data stem from a study of blood T cells in healthy people across ages. The V and J genes are TRBV28 and TRBJ2-1; maybe TRBD2 (5 bases). The J call may be wrong; the DNA end is better matched by TRBJ2-7. The TCR comes from a man younger than 45 in good health. The sequenced material came from blood. The CDR3 protein is CASTLALAYNEQYF. For the CDR3, the DNA is TGTGCCAGCACGCTAGCCCTCGCCTACAATGAGCAGTACTTC.